Following are 27 T cell receptor beta chains from one sample sequenced in a study of blood T cells in healthy people across ages. With a J-beta primer mix and a sample-barcoded 5' primer, a second PCR ran roughly 6 to 11 cycles. TCRdb reprocessed the 5' RACE reads with MiXCR, giving one entry per CDR3 protein. The sample has about 1.4 million distinct CDR3 sequences, 59% seen once. The sequencing sample was made of blood. The receptors originated from a man younger than 35 in good health.

This chain links TRBV7-9 with TRBJ1-2, with D unclear. V lost 0 bases and J lost 1, with 6 bases in between. This CDR3 comprises 14 residues. Germline V lookup: CDR1 SEHNR, CDR2 FQNEAQ (reference sequence). The CDR3 nucleotides read TGTGCCAGCAGCTTAGCGCACCTTAACTATGGCTACACCTTC. Translating it yields CASSLAHLNYGYTF.

This sequence joins TRBV24-1 and TRBJ2-7, with 8 bases identical to TRBD1. Germline CDR1 and CDR2: KGHDR and SFDVKD. This CDR3 has 13 residues. Trimming cost V 2 bases and J 7 bases; bases outside gene matches: 3. CDR3 in amino acids: CATSDSRGREQYF. The DNA for the CDR3 is TGTGCCACCAGTGATTCCAGGGGGCGTGAGCAGTACTTC.

This clonotype has only a few counts. The chain recombines TRBV29-1 with TRBJ1-2; 7 bases fit TRBD1. V lost 4 bases and J lost 6; bases outside the gene matches: 5. The CDR3 has 12 residues. The germline V gene has CDR1 SQVTM and CDR2 ANQGSEA. CDR3 sequence (DNA): TGCAGCGTTGTCGACAGGGTTCATGGCTACACCTTC. Translation gives CSVVDRVHGYTF.

About this clonotype itself: Mismatch with germline at one junction end may stem from a read error. V usage is TRBV11-3 and J usage is TRBJ1-4, with TRBD1 as a possible D gene (5 bases). Germline V CDR1 and CDR2: SGHNT, YENEEA. This CDR3 region has 14 residues. Here the CDR3 DNA reads TGTGCCAGCAGCTCGGACACGTCTAAGGAAAAACTGTTTTTT. The encoded protein is CASSSDTSKEKLFF.

The table lists this clonotype with a few counts. The junction shows a germline mismatch at one end, possibly a read error. V gene TRBV15 combines with J gene TRBJ2-4; maybe TRBD1 (6 bases). The J call is in doubt because the DNA end fits TRBJ2-7 better. The CDR3 is made up of 12 amino acids. Germline lookup yields CDR1 LNHNV and CDR2 YYDKDF (reference sequence). CDR3 coding DNA: TGTGCTACCAGCCAGGACAGCTACGAGCAGTACTTC. This translates into CATSQDSYEQYF.

This sequence joins TRBV28 and TRBJ2-7, with TRBD1 matching over 8 bases. The CDR3 totals 17 residues. Per the germline V gene, CDR1 is MDHEN and CDR2 is SYDVKM. The V gene end was trimmed by 8 bases and the J gene end by 0 bases; junction bases not matched to a gene: 15. The CDR3 loop is CASGSRTGKRSSYEQYF. The CDR3 nucleotides are TGTGCCAGCGGATCCCGGACAGGGAAACGTAGCTCCTACGAGCAGTACTTC.

This clonotype was seen once. The chain joins TRBV15 to TRBJ2-3; a possible D gene is TRBD1 (5 bases). The CDR3 extends over 15 amino acids. CDR1 is LNHNV and CDR2 is YYDKDF in the germline V gene (reference sequence). V lost 0 bases, J lost 5 bases, and 12 bases lay in between. The CDR3 protein is CATSRDGASGDTQYF. CDR3 in DNA: TGTGCCACCAGCAGAGATGGGGCTTCGGGAGATACGCAGTATTTT.

The chain recombines TRBV7-9 with TRBJ1-4; D uncertain. V gave up 5 bases and J gave up 8 bases, with 6 bases separating them. This CDR3 is 11 amino acids long. In germline, CDR1 is SEHNR, CDR2 FQNEAQ (reference sequence). This CDR3 reads CASSPAEKLFF. The CDR3 DNA reads as TGTGCCAGCAGCCCCGCCGAAAAACTGTTTTTT.

The chain couples TRBV6-5 to TRBJ2-5; D gene unclear. Germline V gene lookup returns CDR1 MNHEY and CDR2 SVGAGI. V lost 0 bases, J lost 5 bases, and 10 bases lay in between. The CDR3 spans 14 residues. The DNA for the CDR3 is TGTGCCAGCAGTTACTCGTTAAGCCCGGAGACCCAGTACTTC. It codes for CASSYSLSPETQYF.

The V gene is TRBV7-6, the J gene TRBJ2-7; 8 bases fit TRBD1. Germline CDR1 and CDR2: SGHVS and FNYEAQ. The CDR3 has 13 residues. V was clipped by 11 bases and J by 5 bases; unmatched bases: 11. The CDR3 is CACGAGGADEQYF. In DNA form, the CDR3 reads TGTGCCTGTGGGGCAGGGGGCGCCGACGAGCAGTACTTC.

This sequence joins TRBV20-1 and TRBJ2-3; 7 bases are a match to TRBD1. Germline assignment: CDR1 DFQATT and CDR2 SNEGSKA (reference sequence). This CDR3 is 15 amino acids long. J lost 0 bases, V lost 6 bases, and 9 bases had no gene match. This CDR3 is CSAILRDSSTDTQYF. CDR3 nucleotides: TGCAGTGCGATCCTCAGGGACAGCAGCACAGATACGCAGTATTTT.

DNA for the CDR3: TGTGCCAGCAGTTTAGGTGCAGGGATGGATGAAAAACTGTTTTTT. Translating it yields CASSLGAGMDEKLFF. The rearrangement links TRBV12-3 or TRBV12-4 to TRBJ1-4; perhaps TRBD1 as D (5 bases). V was shortened by 1 base and J by 6 bases, with 12 bases between the two germline ends. The CDR3 has 15 residues.

V gene TRBV5-1 combines with J gene TRBJ2-3, with 7 bases that match TRBD1. The germline CDR1 and CDR2 sequences are SGHRS and YFSETQ. Losses at the gene ends were 4 bases for V and 0 bases for J; bases not matched to a gene: 8. CDR3 length equals 16 residues. The CDR3 loop is CASSSTGALSTDTQYF. In DNA, the CDR3 is TGCGCCAGCAGCAGTACAGGGGCGCTTAGCACAGATACGCAGTATTTT.

V usage is TRBV4-1 and J usage is TRBJ2-1; D gene unclear. The ends were cut back, 4 bases at V and 6 bases at J, with 13 bases in the middle. This CDR3 comprises 14 residues. In germline, CDR1 is MGHRA, CDR2 YSYEKL. The CDR3 region has the DNA TGCGCCAGCAGCCCAACTGGGTATTCCAATGAGCAGTTCTTC. This translates into CASSPTGYSNEQFF.

The chain recombines TRBV20-1 with TRBJ1-1, with 8 nucleotides matching TRBD1. V lost 3 bases to trimming and J lost 6 bases; unmatched junction nucleotides: 6. This CDR3 region has 13 residues. Germline values: CDR1 DFQATT, CDR2 SNEGSKA (reference sequence). CDR3 loop: CSARAWTGSEAFF. CDR3 in DNA: TGCAGTGCTAGGGCTTGGACAGGGTCTGAAGCTTTCTTT.

Turning to this clonotype: The junction departs from germline at one end; a sequencing error may be responsible. The chain recombines TRBV28 with TRBJ2-7; D ambiguous. The CDR3 extends over 11 amino acids. Germline CDR1 reads MDHEN; CDR2 reads SYDVKM. CDR3 loop: CASSLYYELYF. DNA for the CDR3: TGTGCCAGCAGTTTATACTACGAGCTGTACTTC.

With regard to this clonotype: A read error may produce the germline difference seen at one junction end. The chain uses TRBV7-9 and TRBJ2-6; D gene ambiguous. Germline V CDR1 and CDR2: SEHNR, FQNEAQ (reference sequence). This CDR3 has 15 residues. Written as DNA, the CDR3 is TGTGCCAGCAGCCCACTGGCGTCTGGGACCAACGTCCTGACTTTC. This encodes CASSPLASGTNVLTF.

The chain recombines TRBV5-5 with TRBJ2-5; 8 bases match TRBD2. Trimming cost V 6 bases and J 10 bases; bases outside gene matches: 11. Germline CDR1 SGHKS, CDR2 YYEKEE (reference sequence). The CDR3 runs to 13 residues. The chain's CDR3 is CASTIGTSTFQYF. CDR3 nucleotide sequence: TGTGCCAGCACGATCGGGACTAGTACATTCCAGTACTTC.

This chain links TRBV12-3 or TRBV12-4 with TRBJ2-2; no firm D call. Trimming pared 3 bases from V and 0 bases from J, leaving 8 bases between. The length of the CDR3 is 15 residues. CDR3 nucleotides: TGTGCCAGCAGTTTTGTCGTTTCGAACACCGGGGAGCTGTTTTTT. It is translated as CASSFVVSNTGELFF.

There are a few counts of this clonotype. The genes are TRBV9 and TRBJ2-7; D possibly uses TRBD1 or TRBD2 (5 bases each). This CDR3 region has 15 residues. Trimming took off 4 bases at V and 1 base at J, with 15 bases between the two ends. Germline V gene lookup returns CDR1 SGDLS and CDR2 YYNGEE. DNA of the CDR3: TGTGCCAGCAGCATCGGGACGGCCGCGTCCTACGAGCAGTACTTC. Its translation is CASSIGTAASYEQYF. The complete variable domain, with remaining parts taken from reference TRBV9 and TRBJ2-7, reads DSGVTQTPKHLITATGQRVTLRCSPRSGDLSVYWYQQSLDQGLQFLIQYYNGEERAKGNILERFSAQQFPDLHSELNLSSLELGDSALYFCASSIGTAASYEQYFGPGTRLTVT.

The chain uses TRBV7-2 and TRBJ1-3; D unclear. Germline V gene lookup returns CDR1 SGHTA and CDR2 FQGNSA. V lost 5 bases and J 4 bases, leaving 12 bases between the germline ends. The CDR3 runs 14 residues. In DNA, the CDR3 is TGTGCCAGCAGCCTCGGACTGTCAGGAAACACCATATATTTT. Amino acid sequence: CASSLGLSGNTIYF.

The chain carries TRBV27 and TRBJ2-4; D might be TRBD2 (6 bases). Germline CDR1 and CDR2: MNHEY and SMNVEV (reference sequence). Trimming pared 4 bases from V and 0 bases from J, leaving 16 bases between. This CDR3 contains 17 residues. This CDR3 is CASSYRVARGAKNIQYF. CDR3 nucleotide sequence: TGTGCCAGCAGTTATAGAGTTGCGCGGGGAGCCAAAAACATTCAGTACTTC.

The CDR3 nucleotides are TGTGCCAGCAGTGGGTTACAGAGCTCCTACAATGAGCAGTACTTC. Translating it yields CASSGLQSSYNEQYF. The V gene is TRBV6-2 or TRBV6-3, the J gene TRBJ2-1; no definite D call. The last part of the DNA fits TRBJ2-7 better; the J call may be wrong. The germline V gene has CDR1 MNHEY and CDR2 SVGEGT. The CDR3 is 15 amino acids.

J is TRBJ2-5 and V is TRBV5-5; 8 bases match TRBD1. The J call may be in error: the DNA end matches TRBJ2-7 better. This CDR3 comprises 14 residues. Germline V CDR1 and CDR2: SGHKS, YYEKEE (reference sequence). CDR3 loop: CATPHRTGTYEQYF. DNA for the CDR3: TGTGCCACCCCCCACAGGACAGGGACTTACGAGCAGTACTTC.

Of note for this clonotype: Sequence at one end of the junction differs from germline and may be a read error. This chain uses TRBV20-1 with TRBJ2-3, with D perhaps assigned TRBD1 or TRBD2 (5 bases each). Germline V gene lookup returns CDR1 DFQATT and CDR2 SNEGSKA (reference sequence). This CDR3 has 14 residues. The CDR3 loop is CSTRVPDSTDTQYF. The CDR3, as DNA: TGCAGTACTAGAGTTCCCGACAGTACAGATACGCAGTATTTT.

The chain carries TRBV5-1 and TRBJ2-1; TRBD2 agrees at 7 bases. With 0 bases clipped from V and 12 bases from J, the junction kept 12 bases outside the gene matches. Per the germline V gene, CDR1 is SGHRS and CDR2 is YFSETQ. This CDR3 has 15 amino acids. The CDR3 here is CASSLDGSGVGWQFF. CDR3 DNA: TGCGCCAGCAGCTTGGACGGGAGCGGGGTGGGCTGGCAGTTCTTC. Supplemented by reference TRBV5-1 and TRBJ2-1, the full variable domain reads KAGVTQTPRYLIKTRGQQVTLSCSPISGHRSVSWYQQTPGQGLQFLFEYFSETQRNKGNFPGRFSGRQFSNSRSEMNVSTLELGDSALYLCASSLDGSGVGWQFFGPGTRLTVL.

This clonotype turned up a few times. The chain recombines TRBV29-1 with TRBJ2-7, with 7 bases identical to TRBD1. The V gene's germline CDR1 is SQVTM and CDR2 ANQGSEA. V shed 7 bases, J shed 2 bases, and the junction held 8 bases outside the gene matches. This CDR3 region has 13 residues. CDR3 nucleotides: TGCAGCGCGGTACAGGGGCGCGCCTACGAGCAGTACTTC. Protein sequence: CSAVQGRAYEQYF.